Each of the 25 T cell receptor beta chains below was sequenced from the same sample in a study of T cells expressing NK-cell markers. Each CDR3 protein gets one entry in TCRdb, which reprocessed the 5' RACE reads and gives no DNA. The listing contains about 3,200 distinct CDR3 sequences. The material sequenced was blood T cells: a sorted CD56 or NKG2C T cell subset, CD4+ or CD8+ T cells, or bulk PBMC T cells (not recorded which). These receptors came from a woman aged 18-30 years in good health.

Considering frequency, this clonotype is medium-sized. This chain's CDR3 is CASSFEGLDLDTQYF. The chain carries TRBV5-1 and TRBJ2-3; the D call of TRBD2 rests on TCRdb alone, since no DNA is present to check it. Germline CDR1 reads SGHRS; CDR2 reads YFSETQ. The CDR3 is 15 amino acids.

CDR3: CASSGDGDSRKLFF. J is TRBJ1-4 and V is TRBV27; the TCRdb call, TRBD1, lacks DNA for checking. In germline, CDR1 is MNHEY, CDR2 SMNVEV (reference sequence). The CDR3 loop spans 14 amino acids. Variable domain in full (rest from reference TRBV27 and TRBJ1-4): EAQVTQNPRYLITVTGKKLTVTCSQNMNHEYMSWYRQDPGLGLRQIYYSMNVEVTDKGDVPEGYKVSRKEKRNFPLILESPSPNQTSLYFCASSGDGDSRKLFFGSGTQLSVL.

V and J are TRBV5-6 and TRBJ1-6; the TCRdb call, TRBD1, lacks DNA for checking. This CDR3 has 13 residues. CDR1 is SGHDT and CDR2 is YYEEEE in the germline V gene. CDR3 sequence: CASSFPGNSPLHF.

V is TRBV20-1 and J is TRBJ1-2. Germline-derived CDR1 and CDR2 are DFQATT and SNEGSKA (reference sequence). The CDR3 contains 15 residues. CDR3 sequence reads: CSARPIDHSNYGYTF.

The genes are TRBV25-1 and TRBJ1-3. The CDR3 is 14 amino acids. Germline CDR1 reads MGHDK; CDR2 reads SYGVNS. CDR3 in amino acids: CASSEYRGWNTIYF.

CDR3 protein: CASSEGSGASQPQHF. This rearrangement joins TRBV25-1 to TRBJ1-5; with no DNA, the TCRdb D assignment of TRBD1 cannot be verified. Germline V gene lookup returns CDR1 MGHDK and CDR2 SYGVNS. The CDR3 runs 15 residues.

This chain's CDR3 is CATSPRDRLNSPLHF. V gene TRBV15 combines with J gene TRBJ1-6; the D gene TCRdb calls, TRBD1, cannot be checked with no DNA. In germline, CDR1 is LNHNV, CDR2 YYDKDF (reference sequence). The CDR3 totals 15 residues. The full variable domain, with the rest looked up from reference TRBV15 and TRBJ1-6, is DAMVIQNPRYQVTQFGKPVTLSCSQTLNHNVMYWYQQKSSQAPKLLFHYYDKDFNNEADTPDNFQSRRPNTSFCFLDIRSPGLGDTAMYLCATSPRDRLNSPLHFGNGTRLTVT.

The J gene is TRBJ2-3, the V gene TRBV7-6. Germline V gene data show CDR1 as SGHVS and CDR2 as FNYEAQ. The CDR3 length is 15 residues. This chain's CDR3 is CASSLWGLAPDTQYF.

This clonotype is labeled medium-sized based on frequency. The CDR3 region is CASSTTTSGGSNEQFF. J is TRBJ2-1 and V is TRBV10-1; TCRdb lists TRBD2, though no DNA is available to test this call. This CDR3 contains 16 residues. CDR1 is WNHNN and CDR2 is SYGVQD in the germline V gene (reference sequence).

The chain couples TRBV6-4 to TRBJ2-6; the D call from TCRdb, TRBD1, cannot be confirmed without DNA. The CDR3 loop spans 15 amino acids. Germline V gene sequence: CDR1 MRHNA, CDR2 SNTAGT. Here the CDR3 reads CASSDGHSGANVLTF.

The CDR3 region is CASSAQGDTDTQYF. This sequence joins TRBV10-1 and TRBJ2-3; the TRBD1 assignment by TCRdb is unverifiable without DNA. The CDR3 totals 14 residues. Germline CDR1 and CDR2: WNHNN and SYGVQD (reference sequence).

The genes are TRBV25-1 and TRBJ2-5; TCRdb gives TRBD2 as the D gene, but with no DNA this cannot be confirmed. The germline gives CDR1 MGHDK, CDR2 SYGVNS. The CDR3 is 16 residues long. CDR3 loop: CASSAGTSGFQETQYF. The full variable domain, completed using reference TRBV25-1 and TRBJ2-5, is EADIYQTPRYLVIGTGKKITLECSQTMGHDKMYWYQQDPGMELHLIHYSYGVNSTEKGDLSSESTVSRIRTEHFPLTLESARPSHTSQYLCASSAGTSGFQETQYFGPGTRLLVL.

The chain employs TRBV6-2 or TRBV6-3 and TRBJ2-7; as DNA is missing, the TRBD1 call by TCRdb cannot be tested. The length of the CDR3 is 15 residues. CDR1 MNHEY and CDR2 SVGEGT come from the germline V gene. CDR3 region: CASSFWDDGPYEQYF.

This chain links TRBV6-5 with TRBJ1-6. The germline CDR1 and CDR2 sequences are MNHEY and SVGAGI. The CDR3 sequence is 15 residues long. CDR3: CASSYGLQNNSPLHF.

The chain's CDR3 is CASSFRDSNQPQHF. The rearrangement uses TRBV27 and TRBJ1-5; lacking DNA, the TRBD1 call made by TCRdb goes unchecked. This CDR3 has 14 amino acids. Germline V CDR1 and CDR2: MNHEY, SMNVEV (reference sequence).

The gene calls are TRBV4-3 and TRBJ2-7; TCRdb gives TRBD1 as the D gene, but with no DNA this cannot be confirmed. Germline V gives CDR1 LGHNA, CDR2 YSLEER. The CDR3 consists of 16 residues. The CDR3 sequence: CASSQEKGDNSYEQYF.

This rearrangement joins TRBV20-1 to TRBJ1-1; without DNA, the TCRdb call of TRBD1 cannot be checked. Germline values: CDR1 DFQATT, CDR2 SNEGSKA (reference sequence). The CDR3 runs 11 residues. This CDR3 reads CSAKGFTEAFF.

V and J are TRBV27 and TRBJ1-1. CDR1 is MNHEY, CDR2 SMNVEV, per germline (reference sequence). The CDR3 totals 16 residues. This chain's CDR3 is CASSLFAGEEDTEAFF.

The chain couples TRBV29-1 to TRBJ2-1; checking the TCRdb D call of TRBD2 is not possible without DNA. Germline CDR1 SQVTM, CDR2 ANQGSEA. The CDR3 sequence is 16 residues long. CDR3 protein: CSAWGTSGVSYNEQFF.

This chain connects TRBV11-2 to TRBJ2-7; TCRdb proposes TRBD1, but this gene call is untestable without DNA. Germline CDR1 is SGHAT and CDR2 is FQNNGV. This CDR3 is 13 amino acids long. This CDR3 reads CASSFGQGYEQYF.

This clonotype is labeled medium-sized based on frequency. CDR3 loop: CASSIQGVRNEQFF. The V call is TRBV27, the J call TRBJ2-1; lacking DNA, the TRBD2 call made by TCRdb goes unchecked. From germline, CDR1 is MNHEY and CDR2 SMNVEV (reference sequence). CDR3 length equals 14 residues.

The chain joins TRBV12-3 or TRBV12-4 to TRBJ1-5; TCRdb calls TRBD1, which cannot be checked without DNA. The CDR3 loop spans 16 amino acids. CDR3 sequence: CASSFPGPTGNQPQHF.

The V and J genes are TRBV30 and TRBJ2-7; TCRdb reports TRBD1, a call that lacks DNA to check it against. The germline CDR1 and CDR2 sequences are GTSNPN and SVGIG (reference sequence). The CDR3 has 14 residues. The CDR3 sequence: CAWSVATARVEQYF. Variable domain in full (rest from reference TRBV30 and TRBJ2-7): SQTIHQWPATLVQPVGSPLSLECTVEGTSNPNLYWYRQAAGRGLQLLFYSVGIGQISSEVPQNLSASRPQDRQFILSSKKLLLSDSGFYLCAWSVATARVEQYFGPGTRLTVT.

The chain recombines TRBV6-5 with TRBJ2-7; without DNA, the TCRdb call of TRBD1 cannot be checked. The CDR3 runs to 14 residues. CDR1 is MNHEY and CDR2 is SVGAGI in the germline V gene. The CDR3 loop reads CASTRQGVVNEQYF.

V is TRBV20-1 and J is TRBJ2-1; without DNA, the TCRdb call of TRBD2 cannot be checked. Germline V CDR1 and CDR2: DFQATT, SNEGSKA (reference sequence). The CDR3 has 15 residues. The CDR3 protein is CSARDHTRDYNEQFF.